What follows are 32 T cell receptor beta chains derived from one specimen sequenced in a study of post-analysis software for immune sequencing data. Study-level findings and limits: The five TRBV segments detected at higher frequency in patients than in controls included TRBV5-6, TRBV5-1 and TRBV20-1.

Sequencing libraries made from TCR beta cDNA carried unique molecular identifiers. TCRdb analysed the PCR reads with MiXCR anew, one entry per CDR3 protein. This sample has hundreds of thousands of distinct CDR3 sequences, with roughly 30% found just once. Their target antigens are unknown. Sequencing input: blood. These receptors all stem from a girl aged 5-17 years with multiple sclerosis.

The chain is built from TRBV4-1 and TRBJ2-1; 9 positions agree with TRBD2. The CDR3 spans 16 residues. Germline values: CDR1 MGHRA, CDR2 YSYEKL. The junction had 4 bases not matched to a gene; V was cut back by 2 bases and J by 2 bases. The CDR3 DNA is TGCGCCAGCAGCCAAATGGCTAGCGGGACCTACAATGAGCAGTTCTTC. Protein product: CASSQMASGTYNEQFF.

The V gene is TRBV29-1, the J gene TRBJ1-5; TRBD1 is a possible D gene (5 bases). The CDR3 has 13 amino acids. In germline, CDR1 is SQVTM, CDR2 ANQGSEA. Trimming shortened V by 7 bases and J by 6 bases, and 16 bases separated the two germline ends. The CDR3, as DNA: TGCAGCGCCGCTCAGGGTCGGAGTCAGCCCCAGCATTTT. It is translated as CSAAQGRSQPQHF.

In nucleotides, the CDR3 is TGTGCCAGCAGCTTTCCCCAGGAGAACACTGAAGCTTTCTTT. Amino acids: CASSFPQENTEAFF. The V and J genes are TRBV6-2 or TRBV6-3 and TRBJ1-1; D is unclear. V was shortened by 6 bases and J by 1 base, with 12 bases between the two germline ends. Germline V CDR1 and CDR2: MNHEY, SVGEGT. The length of the CDR3 is 14 residues.

This chain connects TRBV4-3 to TRBJ2-7; the D gene is possibly TRBD2 (5 bases). The CDR3 consists of 16 residues. Trimming left V 0 bases short and J 1 base short, with 13 bases between. CDR1 and CDR2 from the germline V gene are LGHNA and YSLEER. As DNA, the CDR3 is TGCGCCAGCAGCCAAGAGAGGGTAACACAGTCCTACGAGCAGTACTTC. The encoded protein is CASSQERVTQSYEQYF.

In this sample, this clonotype turned up once. This CDR3 reads CSASRRFNEKLFF. CDR3 nucleotide sequence: TGCAGTGCTAGCAGACGGTTTAATGAAAAACTGTTTTTT. The J gene is TRBJ1-4, the V gene TRBV20-1; D is undetermined. Trimming stripped 3 bases from V and 4 bases from J, with 9 bases between. Germline loops: CDR1 DFQATT, CDR2 SNEGSKA (reference sequence). This CDR3 region has 13 residues.

This chain connects TRBV28 to TRBJ2-7; 9 nucleotides line up with TRBD1. The length of the CDR3 is 15 residues. Looked up from germline, CDR1 is MDHEN and CDR2 is SYDVKM. V lost 6 bases, J lost 4 bases, and 10 bases stayed unmatched. The CDR3 nucleotides read TGTGCCAGCAGCCACGGGACAGGGATTTTATACGAGCAGTACTTC. Its protein product is CASSHGTGILYEQYF.

This clonotype was picked up many times. The chain joins TRBV5-5 to TRBJ2-1; no reliable D call. The CDR3 is 19 amino acids. The V gene's germline CDR1 is SGHKS and CDR2 YYEKEE (reference sequence). V was pared by 0 bases and J by 7 bases, with 26 bases between. The DNA of the CDR3 is TGTGCCAGCAGCTTGGGAATGGGTGTTGGTCCCCGAGAGAGGAATGAGCAGTTCTTC. Translated, it gives CASSLGMGVGPRERNEQFF.

This chain joins TRBV2 and TRBJ2-4, with D perhaps matching TRBD1 (6 bases). Per germline, CDR1 SNHLY and CDR2 FYNNEI. Trimming took 4 bases from V and 7 from J, leaving 11 bases between them. The CDR3 extends over 13 amino acids. DNA of the CDR3: TGTGCCAGCAGTGGAGAACAGGGTAACATTCAGTACTTC. Its translation is CASSGEQGNIQYF.

There are a few counts of this clonotype. The chain employs TRBV6-5 and TRBJ2-6; TRBD1 is a possible D gene (5 bases). Germline CDR1 MNHEY, CDR2 SVGAGI. This CDR3 has 15 residues. V lost 5 bases to trimming and J lost 0 bases, with 8 bases between them. CDR3 in amino acids: CASSDRDSGANVLTF. The CDR3 nucleotides are TGTGCCAGCAGTGACAGAGACTCTGGGGCCAACGTCCTGACTTTC.

The rearrangement uses TRBV9 and TRBJ2-5; TRBD2 matches at 7 bases. Trimming removed 0 bases from V and 7 bases from J; junction bases left unmatched: 12. The germline gives CDR1 SGDLS, CDR2 YYNGEE. CDR3 length: 16 amino acids. DNA of the CDR3: TGTGCCAGCAGCGTAGGGTCTTCTGGACCGGGGGGGACCCAGTACTTC. Its translation is CASSVGSSGPGGTQYF.

In its sample, this clonotype was seen many times. The chain carries TRBV20-1 and TRBJ1-5; D uncertain. The CDR3 totals 13 residues. Germline CDR1 and CDR2: DFQATT and SNEGSKA (reference sequence). V gave up 3 bases and J gave up 1 base, with 7 bases separating them. CDR3 DNA: TGCAGTGCTAGTGTACAGAGCAATCAGCCCCAGCATTTT. Translating it yields CSASVQSNQPQHF.

Concerning this clonotype itself: A read error may produce the germline difference seen at one junction end. The chain combines TRBV7-8 with TRBJ2-5; tentative D call: TRBD2 (6 bases). Germline V gene data show CDR1 as SGHVS and CDR2 as FQNEAQ. The CDR3 has 15 residues. Here the CDR3 DNA reads TGTCCCAGCAGCCTCAATCCGGGACTCCAAGAGACCCAGTACTTC. Translating gives CPSSLNPGLQETQYF.

The sample holds a few counts of this clonotype. The J gene is TRBJ1-1, the V gene TRBV20-1, with D perhaps TRBD1 (5 bases). This CDR3 is 13 amino acids long. V was pared by 6 bases and J by 2 bases, with 13 bases between. Per the germline V gene, CDR1 is DFQATT and CDR2 is SNEGSKA (reference sequence). CDR3 loop: CSALRDPNTEAFF. For the CDR3, the DNA is TGCAGTGCGCTCCGGGACCCTAACACTGAAGCTTTCTTT.

This clonotype was observed a few times. This rearrangement joins TRBV27 to TRBJ2-1, with 16 nucleotides matching TRBD2. V trimming: 4 bases; J trimming: 10 bases; junction bases outside the gene matches: 7. The germline gives CDR1 MNHEY, CDR2 SMNVEV (reference sequence). The CDR3 has 16 residues. CDR3 sequence reads: CASSYGTSGRAEEQFF. The DNA for the CDR3 is TGTGCCAGCAGTTACGGGACTAGCGGGAGGGCCGAGGAGCAGTTCTTC.

This chain joins TRBV6-2 or TRBV6-3 and TRBJ1-5, with D unclear. CDR1 is MNHEY and CDR2 is SVGEGT in the germline V gene. Trimming shortened V by 6 bases and J by 5 bases, and 11 bases separated the two germline ends. This CDR3 region has 13 residues. The CDR3 spells CASRDSRYQPQHF. In DNA form, the CDR3 reads TGTGCCAGCAGGGATTCCCGTTATCAGCCCCAGCATTTT.

This clonotype was seen more than once but under ten times. The J gene is TRBJ2-5, the V gene TRBV6-5; D possibly corresponds to TRBD1 (6 bases). CDR1 and CDR2 (germline): MNHEY, SVGAGI. The CDR3 runs to 14 residues. V was clipped by 5 bases and J by 7 bases, with 17 bases between them. CDR3 DNA: TGTGCCAGCAGTACTGACAGGACTCGGGGGACCCAGTACTTC. This sequence encodes CASSTDRTRGTQYF.

The chain combines TRBV28 with TRBJ2-1; 13 bases are shared with TRBD2. CDR1 and CDR2 (germline): MDHEN, SYDVKM. The trim removed 6 bases at V and 9 bases at J, leaving 8 bases unmatched. CDR3 length: 15 amino acids. CDR3 residues: CASRTTSGRLGEQFF. DNA for the CDR3: TGTGCCAGCAGGACGACTAGCGGGAGGCTCGGTGAGCAGTTCTTC. The full variable domain, rest sourced from reference TRBV28 and TRBJ2-1, is DVKVTQSSRYLVKRTGEKVFLECVQDMDHENMFWYRQDPGLGLRLIYFSYDVKMKEKGDIPEGYSVSREKKERFSLILESASTNQTSMYLCASRTTSGRLGEQFFGPGTRLTVL.

A word on this clonotype: Given a much more abundant clone one base away, this may be a read error. The rearrangement links TRBV29-1 to TRBJ2-3; 11 bases align to TRBD2. Germline V gene lookup returns CDR1 SQVTM and CDR2 ANQGSEA. The CDR3 consists of 15 residues. In DNA, the CDR3 is TGCAGCGTCGCCGGGACTAGCGGAAGCACAGGTACGCAGTATTTT. Amino acids: CSVAGTSGSTGTQYF.

The chain has TRBV20-1 and TRBJ2-7; 8 positions match TRBD2. This CDR3 region has 13 residues. Germline CDR1 reads DFQATT; CDR2 reads SNEGSKA (reference sequence). After removal of 3 bases from V and 12 bases from J, the junction contained 13 bases not matched to a gene. In nucleotides, the CDR3 is TGCAGTGCTAGCGGGGGGGCATCAGAGACCCGGTACTTC. Amino acids: CSASGGASETRYF.

The gene calls are TRBV20-1 and TRBJ2-5; 11 positions match TRBD1. The assigned J gene may be wrong: the sequence end matches TRBJ2-7 better. This CDR3 contains 16 residues. Germline V gives CDR1 DFQATT, CDR2 SNEGSKA (reference sequence). In nucleotides, the CDR3 is TGCAGTGCTACTCATACCGGGGACAGGGGGTCCTACGAGCAGTACTTC. Its protein is CSATHTGDRGSYEQYF.

This clonotype was observed a handful of times. The J gene is TRBJ2-1, the V gene TRBV3-1; weak D call: TRBD2 (6 bases). V was pared by 3 bases and J by 9 bases, with 30 bases between. This CDR3 is 19 amino acids long. In germline, CDR1 is LGHDT, CDR2 YNNKEL (reference sequence). The CDR3 coding sequence is TGTGCCAGCAGCCATCGGTCTTATCCGAGGGGACTCCCGGTGGGTGAGCAGTTCTTC. It yields the protein CASSHRSYPRGLPVGEQFF.

This clonotype was seen more than once but under ten times. The chain uses TRBV9 and TRBJ1-2, with 10 bases that match TRBD1. CDR1 and CDR2 from the germline V gene are SGDLS and YYNGEE. The trim removed 3 bases at V and 4 bases at J, leaving 18 bases unmatched. The CDR3 consists of 19 residues. The CDR3 DNA reads as TGTGCCAGCAGCGCCGCTAGGGGGACAGGGGTTTTCTCCCCCTATGGCTACACCTTC. Translation gives CASSAARGTGVFSPYGYTF.

The chain employs TRBV27 and TRBJ1-1, with 7 bases fitting TRBD1. Germline CDR1 is MNHEY and CDR2 is SMNVEV (reference sequence). The ends lost 6 bases at V and 1 base at J; junction bases unmatched: 8. The CDR3 consists of 15 residues. This chain's CDR3 is CASRSQGVKNTEAFF. Here the CDR3 DNA reads TGTGCCAGCAGATCCCAGGGGGTAAAGAACACTGAAGCTTTCTTT.

Concerning this clonotype: Its ends do not fully match the called genes, so a read error is possible. The chain is built from TRBV15 and TRBJ2-3; TRBD2 is a possible D gene (7 bases). Germline V gene sequence: CDR1 LNHNV, CDR2 YYDKDF (reference sequence). The CDR3 runs 15 residues. The CDR3 bases are TGTGCCTCCAGCAGAGGGGGGGCTGGCACAGATACGCAGTATTTT. This encodes CASSRGGAGTDTQYF.

This clonotype was observed a few times. The chain couples TRBV4-3 to TRBJ1-5, with D unclear. The germline V gene encodes CDR1 LGHNA and CDR2 YSLEER. The ends were cut back, 2 bases at V and 0 bases at J, with 5 bases in the middle. The CDR3 is made up of 14 amino acids. The CDR3 nucleotides are TGCGCCAGCAGCCAAAGTTATAGCAATCAGCCCCAGCATTTT. It translates to CASSQSYSNQPQHF.

The rearrangement joins TRBV29-1 to TRBJ2-7, with TRBD2 as a possible D gene (6 bases). This CDR3 spans 12 amino acids. The V end lost 7 bases, the J end lost 7 bases, and 17 bases lay between the germline ends. The V gene's germline CDR1 is SQVTM and CDR2 ANQGSEA. CDR3 nucleotides: TGCAGCGCTCGGGGGTTGACAGATGAGCAGTACTTC. Protein sequence: CSARGLTDEQYF.

This clonotype was seen repeatedly, ten times or more. The V gene is TRBV12-3 or TRBV12-4, the J gene TRBJ2-5, with D perhaps assigned TRBD1 or TRBD2 (5 bases each). The CDR3 runs to 13 residues. V lost 5 bases and J lost 4, with 11 bases in between. This CDR3 is CASSPGRIETQYF. Here the CDR3 DNA reads TGTGCCAGCAGTCCGGGACGCATAGAGACCCAGTACTTC.

This clonotype was seen only a few times. The V gene is TRBV29-1, the J gene TRBJ2-7; TRBD2 aligns across 9 bases. From germline, CDR1 is SQVTM and CDR2 ANQGSEA. V was pared by 4 bases and J by 3 bases, with 4 bases of the junction left unmatched. There are 13 residues in the CDR3. CDR3 amino acids: CSVGAGGYYEQYF. The CDR3 coding sequence is TGCAGCGTTGGAGCGGGAGGATACTACGAGCAGTACTTC.

This chain joins TRBV12-3 or TRBV12-4 and TRBJ2-1; D not certain. V lost 6 bases to trimming and J lost 4 bases, with 10 bases between them. This CDR3 has 13 residues. Written as DNA, the CDR3 is TGTGCCAGCAGCACCGCCGTTTACAATGAGCAGTTCTTC. This encodes CASSTAVYNEQFF.

This clonotype has only a few counts. J is TRBJ2-7 and V is TRBV10-3, with D hard to call. The CDR3 is 13 residues long. From germline, CDR1 is ENHRY and CDR2 SYGVKD. V was cut by 2 bases and J by 0 bases, with 5 bases left in between. CDR3 nucleotide sequence: TGTGCCATCAGTGAGGGTATCTCCTACGAGCAGTACTTC. Its protein is CAISEGISYEQYF.

This clonotype was seen many times. The CDR3 loop reads CSAPTTYGRAHEQYF. The DNA of the CDR3 is TGCAGTGCGCCAACCACCTACGGGAGGGCCCACGAGCAGTACTTC. The rearrangement uses TRBV20-1 and TRBJ2-7; TRBD2 aligns across 8 bases. Trimming removed 6 bases from V and 5 bases from J; junction bases left unmatched: 15. The CDR3 has 15 residues. Germline V gene data show CDR1 as DFQATT and CDR2 as SNEGSKA (reference sequence).

This chain links TRBV29-1 with TRBJ1-1, with unresolved D. Germline lookup yields CDR1 SQVTM and CDR2 ANQGSEA. Trimming stripped 3 bases from V and 5 bases from J, with 10 bases between. There are 12 residues in the CDR3. CDR3 DNA sequence: TGCAGCGTTGAGAACGGGGAAACTGAAGCTTTCTTT. This sequence encodes CSVENGETEAFF.